The next 23 T cell receptor beta chains were all read from a single sample in a study of OX40 agonist ivuxolimab in advanced cancers. Generated by immunoSEQ multiplex PCR, the TCRdb table keeps only in-frame clones and is missing some. This sample carries 65,000 to 95,000 clones, around 87% of them seen once, and the ten largest clones take around 5.9%. The sequencing here drew on CD4+ or CD8+ T cells sorted from blood, taken in a trial of the OX40 agonist ivuxolimab. The receptors originated from an adult with an advanced solid tumor such as melanoma, head and neck, liver or kidney cancer.

The chain is built from TRBV5-1 and TRBJ2-2; D remains ambiguous. V lost 4 bases and J lost 0, with 10 bases in between. CDR1 and CDR2 (germline): SGHRS, YFSETQ. This CDR3 has 15 residues. The CDR3 is CASSPRVTNTGELFF. In DNA form, the CDR3 reads TGCGCCAGCAGCCCCCGGGTAACGAACACCGGGGAGCTGTTTTTT.

DNA of the CDR3: TGTGCCAGCAGCCCCGGACAGGGGGCTTGGGATACGCAGTATTTT. Amino acids: CASSPGQGAWDTQYF. The V gene is TRBV7-7, the J gene TRBJ2-3; 11 positions agree with TRBD1. V was clipped by 5 bases and J by 6 bases; unmatched bases: 7. CDR3 size: 15 residues. Germline V gene data show CDR1 as SSHAT and CDR2 as FNYEAQ (reference sequence).

This clone was seen a handful of times. V is TRBV12-5 and J is TRBJ2-2; TRBD2 aligns across 11 bases. Losses at the gene ends were 3 bases for V and 6 bases for J; bases not matched to a gene: 0. Germline assignment: CDR1 LGHNT and CDR2 FRNRAP. The CDR3 runs to 14 residues. The CDR3 spells CASGLLAGAGELFF. In DNA, the CDR3 is TGTGCTAGTGGTTTACTAGCGGGAGCCGGGGAGCTGTTTTTT.

The chain employs TRBV6-5 and TRBJ2-7, with D perhaps matching TRBD2 (5 bases). V gave up 8 bases and J gave up 1 base, with 15 bases separating them. Germline values: CDR1 MNHEY, CDR2 SVGAGI. This CDR3 is 14 amino acids long. The DNA for the CDR3 is TGTGCCAGCCGACGCGGGCAGGCATCCTACGAGCAGTACTTC. Translated, it gives CASRRGQASYEQYF.

Only one count was recorded for this clone. J is TRBJ2-1 and V is TRBV29-1; 9 nucleotides agree with TRBD2. CDR3 length: 15 residues. The V gene end was trimmed by 6 bases and the J gene end by 5 bases; junction bases not matched to a gene: 11. CDR1 is SQVTM and CDR2 is ANQGSEA in the germline V gene. The CDR3 nucleotides read TGCAGCGTGGGGGGCGGGAGGGCCTCTAACAATGAGCAGTTCTTC. The encoded protein is CSVGGGRASNNEQFF.

This clone was observed a few times. The rearrangement joins TRBV9 to TRBJ1-1; 10 bases are shared with TRBD1. The V gene's germline CDR1 is SGDLS and CDR2 YYNGEE. With V trimmed by 4 bases and J by 3 bases, 3 bases remained unmatched. This CDR3 comprises 14 residues. DNA of the CDR3: TGTGCCAGCAGCACGGGACAGGGGTACACTGAAGCTTTCTTT. Translating gives CASSTGQGYTEAFF.

The chain is built from TRBV28 and TRBJ2-3; no reliable D call. Germline lookup yields CDR1 MDHEN and CDR2 SYDVKM. V gave up 5 bases and J gave up 7 bases, with 19 bases separating them. The CDR3 is 15 amino acids. CDR3 sequence: CASSEGNRVENTQYF. The CDR3 bases are TGTGCCAGCAGTGAAGGGAATCGGGTCGAGAATACGCAGTATTTT.

The chain is built from TRBV27 and TRBJ2-1; 7 nucleotides agree with TRBD2. With V trimmed by 6 bases and J by 6 bases, 20 bases remained unmatched. Germline CDR1 is MNHEY and CDR2 is SMNVEV (reference sequence). There are 18 residues in the CDR3. The CDR3 nucleotides read TGTGCCAGCAGCCTACTTTCCCGCGGGAGTTCACGGGGCAATGAGCAGTTCTTC. Encoded protein: CASSLLSRGSSRGNEQFF.

The genes are TRBV7-2 and TRBJ1-6, with 9 bases fitting TRBD1. The CDR3 covers 16 residues. CDR1 SGHTA and CDR2 FQGNSA come from the germline V gene. V was pared by 0 bases and J by 10 bases, with 7 bases of the junction left unmatched. The CDR3 reads CASSLAVGQGGSPLHF. The CDR3 coding sequence is TGTGCCAGCAGCTTAGCGGTGGGACAGGGTGGATCACCCCTCCACTTT.

The chain carries TRBV28 and TRBJ1-5, with D tentatively TRBD1 (6 bases). From germline, CDR1 is MDHEN and CDR2 SYDVKM. The CDR3 is 14 residues long. Deletions cut 6 bases from V and 0 bases from J, with 9 bases between. The CDR3 sequence: CASREGVSNQPQHF. Here the CDR3 DNA reads TGTGCCAGCAGGGAGGGGGTTAGCAATCAGCCCCAGCATTTT.

This clone has only one observation. The CDR3 nucleotides read TGTGCCAGCAGCGCTTACTCAGGCAGGGAGACCCAGTACTTC. Protein product: CASSAYSGRETQYF. The J gene is TRBJ2-5, the V gene TRBV9, with no clear D. Trimming pared 3 bases from V and 5 bases from J, leaving 14 bases between. This CDR3 spans 14 amino acids. Germline loops: CDR1 SGDLS, CDR2 YYNGEE. Together with reference TRBV9 and TRBJ2-5, the CDR3 gives the full variable domain: DSGVTQTPKHLITATGQRVTLRCSPRSGDLSVYWYQQSLDQGLQFLIQYYNGEERAKGNILERFSAQQFPDLHSELNLSSLELGDSALYFCASSAYSGRETQYFGPGTRLLVL.

The V call is TRBV21-1, the J call TRBJ2-7. TRBV21-1 is a known pseudogene. The length of the CDR3 is 14 residues. The CDR3, as DNA: TGTGCCAGCAGAAAGGGATTACCCTCCTACGAGCAGTACTTC. Protein: CASRKGLPSYEQYF.

This chain joins TRBV6-1 and TRBJ1-1; D gene ambiguous. Germline CDR1 is MNHNS and CDR2 is SASEGT. This CDR3 contains 14 residues. Trimming removed 6 bases at V and 3 bases at J, with 14 bases between. CDR3 sequence: CASSPGRWDTEAFF. DNA of the CDR3: TGTGCCAGCAGCCCGGGGAGGTGGGACACTGAAGCTTTCTTT.

This clone showed up just once. The chain recombines TRBV30 with TRBJ1-1; 7 nucleotides match TRBD1. J lost 1 base, V lost 1 base, and 3 bases had no gene match. This CDR3 has 14 amino acids. Germline assignment: CDR1 GTSNPN and CDR2 SVGIG (reference sequence). The CDR3, as DNA: TGTGCCTGGAGTGGAGGGACAGCGAACACTGAAGCTTTCTTT. Protein sequence: CAWSGGTANTEAFF.

The chain has TRBV30 and TRBJ2-2; D is undetermined. The CDR3 contains 15 residues. Per germline, CDR1 GTSNPN and CDR2 SVGIG (reference sequence). V was clipped by 0 bases and J by 0 bases, with 8 bases between them. The DNA for the CDR3 is TGTGCCTGGAGTGTAATGCGCACGAACACCGGGGAGCTGTTTTTT. Its translation is CAWSVMRTNTGELFF. Full variable domain (remainder filled in from reference TRBV30 and TRBJ2-2): SQTIHQWPATLVQPVGSPLSLECTVEGTSNPNLYWYRQAAGRGLQLLFYSVGIGQISSEVPQNLSASRPQDRQFILSSKKLLLSDSGFYLCAWSVMRTNTGELFFGEGSRLTVL.

The chain recombines TRBV4-2 with TRBJ1-1, with D unresolved. Trimming pared 0 bases from V and 0 bases from J, leaving 14 bases between. The CDR3 is 17 amino acids. From germline, CDR1 is LGHNA and CDR2 YNFKEQ. The CDR3: CASSQEGFGTLNTEAFF. The CDR3 nucleotides are TGTGCCAGCAGCCAAGAGGGTTTCGGCACTCTGAACACTGAAGCTTTCTTT.

The chain combines TRBV4-2 with TRBJ1-6; tentative D call: TRBD1 (5 bases). The germline gives CDR1 LGHNA, CDR2 YNFKEQ. The CDR3 is made up of 15 amino acids. Trimming stripped 1 base from V and 7 bases from J, with 11 bases between. The CDR3 region is CASSQGWAGNSPLHF. In DNA form, the CDR3 reads TGTGCCAGCAGCCAAGGGTGGGCAGGGAATTCACCCCTCCACTTT.

CDR3 protein: CASSAGTSVYNEQFF. The CDR3 DNA reads as TGTGCCAGCAGTGCCGGGACTAGCGTCTACAATGAGCAGTTCTTC. V and J are TRBV25-1 and TRBJ2-1; 10 positions match TRBD2. The trim removed 4 bases at V and 3 bases at J, leaving 3 bases unmatched. The CDR3 is made up of 15 amino acids. Germline CDR1 reads MGHDK; CDR2 reads SYGVNS.

The V gene is TRBV7-9, the J gene TRBJ1-5, with 8 bases fitting TRBD1. The germline V gene has CDR1 SEHNR and CDR2 FQNEAQ (reference sequence). The length of the CDR3 is 17 residues. Trimming at V came to 1 base and at J to 4 bases, leaving 9 bases not matched to a gene. The DNA for the CDR3 is TGTGCCAGCAGCTTAGGTCAGGGGGCGATAGGAAATCAGCCCCAGCATTTT. It codes for CASSLGQGAIGNQPQHF.

The chain couples TRBV28 to TRBJ2-7; 7 positions agree with TRBD2. The CDR3 runs to 16 residues. Trimming at V came to 5 bases and at J to 5 bases, leaving 15 bases not matched to a gene. Per the germline V gene, CDR1 is MDHEN and CDR2 is SYDVKM. The CDR3 nucleotides read TGTGCCAGCAGTCCCCCGGGAGCCGGGGGGAGAGACGAGCAGTACTTC. It yields the protein CASSPPGAGGRDEQYF.

This chain connects TRBV5-6 to TRBJ2-1, with 9 nucleotides matching TRBD2. With V trimmed by 3 bases and J by 1 base, 8 bases remained unmatched. Germline V gene lookup returns CDR1 SGHDT and CDR2 YYEEEE. The CDR3 totals 17 residues. CDR3 protein: CASSSLLAGGSYNEQFF. The CDR3 bases are TGTGCCAGCAGCTCTCTTTTGGCGGGAGGGTCCTACAATGAGCAGTTCTTC.

V and J are TRBV30 and TRBJ2-1, with D uncertain. Germline lookup yields CDR1 GTSNPN and CDR2 SVGIG (reference sequence). This CDR3 has 8 amino acids. CDR3 DNA sequence: TGTGTGGTCAACGAGCAGTTCTTC. Encoded protein: CVVNEQFF.

The V call is TRBV19, the J call TRBJ1-4, with 9 bases aligning to TRBD1. This CDR3 has 17 amino acids. Trimming at V came to 5 bases and at J to 0 bases, leaving 7 bases not matched to a gene. The V gene's germline CDR1 is LNHDA and CDR2 SQIVND (reference sequence). The CDR3 protein is CASSPQTGGSTNEKLFF. CDR3 sequence (DNA): TGTGCCAGTAGTCCCCAGACAGGGGGATCAACTAATGAAAAACTGTTTTTT.